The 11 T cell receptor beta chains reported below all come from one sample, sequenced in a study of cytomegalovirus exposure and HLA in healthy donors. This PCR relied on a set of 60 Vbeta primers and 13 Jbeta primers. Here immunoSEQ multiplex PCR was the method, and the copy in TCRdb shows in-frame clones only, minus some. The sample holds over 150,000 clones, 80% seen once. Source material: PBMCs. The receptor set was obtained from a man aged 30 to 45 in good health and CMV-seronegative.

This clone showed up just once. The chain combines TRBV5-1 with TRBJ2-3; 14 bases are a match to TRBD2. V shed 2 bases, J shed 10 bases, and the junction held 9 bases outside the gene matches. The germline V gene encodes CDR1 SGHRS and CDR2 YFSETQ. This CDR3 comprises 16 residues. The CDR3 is CASSLATSGRAGSQYF. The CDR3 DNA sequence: TGCGCCAGCAGCTTAGCGACTAGCGGGAGGGCCGGTTCGCAGTATTTT.

CDR3 region: CASSARDYPAYEQYF. As DNA, the CDR3 is TGTGCCAGCAGCGCTCGGGACTACCCCGCCTACGAGCAGTACTTC. This chain joins TRBV7-8 and TRBJ2-7, with 7 bases identical to TRBD2. V shed 5 bases and J 2 bases; nucleotides not matched to a gene: 9. There are 15 residues in the CDR3. Germline CDR1 and CDR2: SGHVS and FQNEAQ. The entire variable domain, with the rest obtained from reference TRBV7-8 and TRBJ2-7, is as follows: GAGVSQSPRYKVAKRGQDVALRCDPISGHVSLFWYQQALGQGPEFLTYFQNEAQLDKSGLPSDRFFAERPEGSVSTLKIQRTQQEDSAVYLCASSARDYPAYEQYFGPGTRLTVT.

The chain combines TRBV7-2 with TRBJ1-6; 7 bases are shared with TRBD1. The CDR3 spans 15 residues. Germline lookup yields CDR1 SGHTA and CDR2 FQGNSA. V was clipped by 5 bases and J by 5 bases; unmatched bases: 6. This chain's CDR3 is CASSIQGTHNSPLHF. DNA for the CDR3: TGTGCCAGCAGCATACAGGGGACCCATAATTCACCCCTCCACTTT.

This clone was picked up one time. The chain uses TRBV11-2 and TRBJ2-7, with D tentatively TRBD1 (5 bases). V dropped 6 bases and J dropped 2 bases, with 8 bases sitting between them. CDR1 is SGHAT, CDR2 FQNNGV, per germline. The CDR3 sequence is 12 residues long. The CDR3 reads CASSRTPYEQYF. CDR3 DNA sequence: TGTGCCAGCAGTAGGACACCCTACGAGCAGTACTTC.

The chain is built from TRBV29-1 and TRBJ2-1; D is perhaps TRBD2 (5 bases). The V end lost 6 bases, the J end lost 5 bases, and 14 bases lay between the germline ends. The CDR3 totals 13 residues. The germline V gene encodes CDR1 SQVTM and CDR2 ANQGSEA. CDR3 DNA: TGCAGCGTAGGGTTAGCGTACAACAATGAGCAGTTCTTC. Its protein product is CSVGLAYNNEQFF.

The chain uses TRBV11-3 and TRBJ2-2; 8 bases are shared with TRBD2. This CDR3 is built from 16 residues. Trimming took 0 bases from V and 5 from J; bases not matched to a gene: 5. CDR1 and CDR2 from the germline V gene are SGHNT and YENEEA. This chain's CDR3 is CASSLDGTSGTGELFF. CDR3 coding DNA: TGTGCCAGCAGCTTAGATGGGACTAGTGGGACCGGGGAGCTGTTTTTT.

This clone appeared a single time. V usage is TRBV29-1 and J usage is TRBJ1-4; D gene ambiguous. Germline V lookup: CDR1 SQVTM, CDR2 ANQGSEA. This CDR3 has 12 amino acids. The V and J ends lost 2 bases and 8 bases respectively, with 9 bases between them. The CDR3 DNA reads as TGCAGCGTTGAAACGGGCGGGGAAAAACTGTTTTTT. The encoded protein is CSVETGGEKLFF.

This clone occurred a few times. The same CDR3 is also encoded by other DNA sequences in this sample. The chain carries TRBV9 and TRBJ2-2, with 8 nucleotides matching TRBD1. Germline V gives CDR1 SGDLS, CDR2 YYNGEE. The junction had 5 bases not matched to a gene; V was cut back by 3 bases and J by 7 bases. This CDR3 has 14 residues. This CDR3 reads CASSALTGGGELFF. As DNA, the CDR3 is TGTGCCAGCAGCGCCCTTACAGGGGGCGGGGAGCTGTTTTTT. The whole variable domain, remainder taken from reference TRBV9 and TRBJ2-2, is DSGVTQTPKHLITATGQRVTLRCSPRSGDLSVYWYQQSLDQGLQFLIQYYNGEERAKGNILERFSAQQFPDLHSELNLSSLELGDSALYFCASSALTGGGELFFGEGSRLTVL.

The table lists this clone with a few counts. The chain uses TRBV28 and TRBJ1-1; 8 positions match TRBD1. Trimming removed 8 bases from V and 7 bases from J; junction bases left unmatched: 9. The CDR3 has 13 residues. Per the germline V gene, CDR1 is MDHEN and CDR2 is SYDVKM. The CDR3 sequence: CASLGQGRSEAFF. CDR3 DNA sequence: TGTGCCAGCCTTGGACAGGGAAGGAGTGAAGCTTTCTTT.

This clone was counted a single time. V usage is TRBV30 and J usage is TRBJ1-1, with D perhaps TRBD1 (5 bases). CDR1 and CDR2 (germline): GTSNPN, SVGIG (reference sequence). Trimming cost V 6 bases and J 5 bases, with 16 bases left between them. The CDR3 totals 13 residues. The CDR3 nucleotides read TGTGCCTGTGCATGGACCCGGGGGACTGAAGCTTTCTTT. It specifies CACAWTRGTEAFF.

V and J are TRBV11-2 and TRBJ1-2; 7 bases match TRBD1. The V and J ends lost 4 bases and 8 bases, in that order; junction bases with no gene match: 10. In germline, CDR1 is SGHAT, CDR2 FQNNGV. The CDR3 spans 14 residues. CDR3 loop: CASSSNIGTEGYTF. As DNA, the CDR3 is TGTGCCAGCAGCTCAAATATCGGGACAGAAGGCTACACCTTC.